Each of the 12 T cell receptor beta chains below was sequenced from the same sample in a study of CD8+ T cells in alopecia areata. The treatment was: oral pan-JAK inhibitor, 5-10 mg twice daily. Extracted RNA was reverse transcribed into cDNA, the sequencing template. Generated by immunoSEQ multiplex PCR, the TCRdb table keeps only in-frame clones and is missing some. Among over 100,000 clones listed, around 53% were seen once. Material: CD4+ T cells sorted from blood, obtained at week 4, from a patient treated with tofacitinib. These TCRs come from a human donor with alopecia areata.

The chain uses TRBV4-1 and TRBJ1-2; D possibly corresponds to TRBD1 (5 bases). Trimming pared 4 bases from V and 12 bases from J, leaving 21 bases between. This CDR3 is 14 amino acids long. CDR1 and CDR2 from the germline V gene are MGHRA and YSYEKL. CDR3 sequence (DNA): TGCGCCAGCAGCCTCTTCGGGACGGGGAAAAAGGACACCTTC. Its translation: CASSLFGTGKKDTF.

In nucleotides, the CDR3 is TGTGCCAGCAGCTTAATGGTGGGGAGCGGGGCCAACGTCCTGACTTTC. Residues: CASSLMVGSGANVLTF. The chain recombines TRBV7-3 with TRBJ2-6, with a weak D call TRBD2 (5 bases). This CDR3 is built from 16 residues. The germline V gene has CDR1 SGHTA and CDR2 FQGTGA. The V and J ends lost 1 base and 4 bases respectively, with 11 bases between them.

The rearrangement links TRBV29-1 to TRBJ2-7, with 8 bases that match TRBD1. CDR3 length equals 12 residues. J lost 3 bases, V lost 6 bases, and 4 bases had no gene match. In germline, CDR1 is SQVTM, CDR2 ANQGSEA. The CDR3 DNA reads as TGCAGCGTAGTTGACAGGGGCTACGAGCAGTACTTC. Protein: CSVVDRGYEQYF.

This clone turned up a few times. V gene TRBV27 combines with J gene TRBJ2-7; 7 bases line up with TRBD2. CDR1 is MNHEY and CDR2 is SMNVEV in the germline V gene (reference sequence). This CDR3 is 15 amino acids long. V trimming: 6 bases; J trimming: 2 bases; junction bases outside the gene matches: 10. In nucleotides, the CDR3 is TGTGCCAGCAGCCCTCAGCTACGGGGGGCCTACGAGCAGTACTTC. This codes for CASSPQLRGAYEQYF.

Comment on this clone: The sample carries other DNA sequences with the same CDR3. J is TRBJ2-7 and V is TRBV29-1; 10 bases align to TRBD1. Unmatched junction bases numbered 3, after V lost 7 bases and J lost 3 bases. Germline values: CDR1 SQVTM, CDR2 ANQGSEA. The CDR3 loop spans 12 amino acids. This CDR3 is CSARTGGYEQYF. Written as DNA, the CDR3 is TGCAGCGCCAGGACAGGGGGCTACGAGCAGTACTTC.

The V gene is TRBV4-2, the J gene TRBJ2-5, with TRBD2 matching over 15 bases. CDR1 and CDR2 (germline): LGHNA, YNFKEQ. Germline trimming cut 4 bases from V and 5 bases from J; bases unmatched to any gene: 5. The CDR3 consists of 16 residues. CDR3 DNA: TGTGCCAGCAGCCCGGGACTAGCGGGAGGAGGGGAGACCCAGTACTTC. It specifies CASSPGLAGGGETQYF.

The CDR3 region is CASSGTVYGYTF. CDR3 bases: TGTGCCAGCTCCGGGACAGTTTATGGCTACACCTTC. The gene calls are TRBV6-6 and TRBJ1-2, with 7 nucleotides matching TRBD1. Unmatched junction bases numbered 5, after V lost 8 bases and J lost 5 bases. CDR3 length equals 12 residues. In germline, CDR1 is MNHNY, CDR2 SVGAGI (reference sequence).

This clone was seen more than once but under ten times. The CDR3 DNA reads as TGTGCCAGCAGCTCCGGACAGGGCGGTCGTACTGAAGCTTTCTTT. Its protein product is CASSSGQGGRTEAFF. The V gene is TRBV6-5, the J gene TRBJ1-1; 8 bases map to TRBD1. J lost 5 bases, V lost 6 bases, and 11 bases had no gene match. Germline V gene data show CDR1 as MNHEY and CDR2 as SVGAGI. The CDR3 consists of 15 residues.

This chain connects TRBV7-9 to TRBJ2-2; possibly TRBD1 for D (6 bases). The V gene lost 11 bases and the J gene lost 2 bases, with 15 bases spanning the gap. CDR1 is SEHNR and CDR2 is FQNEAQ in the germline V gene (reference sequence). The CDR3 is made up of 14 amino acids. The CDR3 nucleotides are TGTGCCGGAAATCCCGGGACAAACACCGGGGAGCTGTTTTTT. Amino acid sequence: CAGNPGTNTGELFF. Using reference TRBV7-9 and TRBJ2-2 for the parts outside the CDR3, the full variable domain is DTGVSQNPRHKITKRGQNVTFRCDPISEHNRLYWYRQTLGQGPEFLTYFQNEAQLEKSRLLSDRFSAERPKGSFSTLEIQRTEQGDSAMYLCAGNPGTNTGELFFGEGSRLTVL.

This chain uses TRBV5-1 with TRBJ2-2, with 8 bases identical to TRBD2. The CDR3 is 16 residues long. Per the germline V gene, CDR1 is SGHRS and CDR2 is YFSETQ. J was trimmed by 6 bases and V by 0 bases; bases with no gene match: 7. The CDR3 bases are TGCGCCAGCAGCTTGGCGGAGACTAGCGCCGCCGGGGAGCTGTTTTTT. Amino acid sequence: CASSLAETSAAGELFF.

This clone was observed a handful of times. The chain's CDR3 is CASSKRGLGYEQYF. CDR3 nucleotide sequence: TGTGCCAGTAGTAAAAGGGGGCTCGGCTACGAGCAGTACTTC. The chain is built from TRBV19 and TRBJ2-7; 7 positions agree with TRBD1. Germline CDR1 is LNHDA and CDR2 is SQIVND (reference sequence). The CDR3 runs to 14 residues. Germline trimming cut 4 bases from V and 3 bases from J; bases unmatched to any gene: 6. Complete variable domain (other parts from reference TRBV19 and TRBJ2-7): DGGITQSPKYLFRKEGQNVTLSCEQNLNHDAMYWYRQDPGQGLRLIYYSQIVNDFQKGDIAEGYSVSREKKESFPLTVTSAQKNPTAFYLCASSKRGLGYEQYFGPGTRLTVT.

The rearrangement joins TRBV30 to TRBJ1-4; a possible D gene is TRBD1 (6 bases). This CDR3 is 15 amino acids long. CDR1 and CDR2 from the germline V gene are GTSNPN and SVGIG (reference sequence). The germline V and J ends were trimmed by 1 base and 8 bases, with 17 bases remaining between them. The CDR3 region has the DNA TGTGCCTGGAGTGGTGGACAGAGGGGACGGGAAAAACTGTTTTTT. The encoded protein is CAWSGGQRGREKLFF. Based on the CDR3 plus reference TRBV30 and TRBJ1-4, the full variable domain is SQTIHQWPATLVQPVGSPLSLECTVEGTSNPNLYWYRQAAGRGLQLLFYSVGIGQISSEVPQNLSASRPQDRQFILSSKKLLLSDSGFYLCAWSGGQRGREKLFFGSGTQLSVL.